These 3 T cell receptor beta chains originate from one sample sequenced in a study of immune evolution from preneoplasia to lung adenocarcinoma. Assay used: immunoSEQ multiplex PCR; TCRdb lists only in-frame clones, some missing. The table includes 20,000 to 25,000 clones, less than 80% detected once. What was sequenced was FFPE invasive lung adenocarcinoma tissue. Receptors originate from a person in their sixties with lung adenocarcinoma.

The sample holds a few counts of this clone. V and J are TRBV6-5 and TRBJ1-2; D uncertain. Trimming cost V 2 bases and J 8 bases, with 9 bases left between them. The CDR3 spans 12 residues. Germline V lookup: CDR1 MNHEY, CDR2 SVGAGI. The DNA of the CDR3 is TGTGCCAGCAGTTACAGAGGGTTAGGCTACACCTTC. It yields the protein CASSYRGLGYTF.

For the CDR3, the DNA is TGTGCCTTGGCGGGGGCCGGGTCCGAGGAGCAGTTCTTC. Its translation is CALAGAGSEEQFF. The chain recombines TRBV6-6 with TRBJ2-1; D perhaps matches TRBD2 (7 bases). Trimming left V 11 bases short and J 10 bases short, with 21 bases between. This CDR3 contains 13 residues. CDR1 and CDR2 (germline): MNHNY, SVGAGI (reference sequence).

The V gene is TRBV5-5, the J gene TRBJ1-1; D not certain. V was trimmed by 4 bases and J by 0 bases, leaving 7 bases between them. Looked up from germline, CDR1 is SGHKS and CDR2 is YYEKEE (reference sequence). This CDR3 has 13 residues. The CDR3 is CASSRTVNTEAFF. In DNA, the CDR3 is TGTGCCAGCAGCCGTACAGTGAACACTGAAGCTTTCTTT.